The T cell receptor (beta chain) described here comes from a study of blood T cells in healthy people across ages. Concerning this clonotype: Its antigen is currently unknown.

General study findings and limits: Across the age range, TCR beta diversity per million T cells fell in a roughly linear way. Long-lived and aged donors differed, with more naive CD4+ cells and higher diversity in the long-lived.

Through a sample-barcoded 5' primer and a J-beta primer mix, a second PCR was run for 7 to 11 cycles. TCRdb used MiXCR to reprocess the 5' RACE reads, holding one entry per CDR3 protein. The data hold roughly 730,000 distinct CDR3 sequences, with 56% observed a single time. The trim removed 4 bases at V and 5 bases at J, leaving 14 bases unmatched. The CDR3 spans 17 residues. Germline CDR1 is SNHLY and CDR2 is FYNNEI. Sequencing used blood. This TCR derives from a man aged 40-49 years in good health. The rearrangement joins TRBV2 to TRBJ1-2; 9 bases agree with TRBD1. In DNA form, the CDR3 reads TGTGCCAGCAGTGTTCCAAAACAGGGGGCCGGGGATTATGGCTACACCTTC. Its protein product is CASSVPKQGAGDYGYTF.